This passage covers 2 T cell receptor beta chains from one sample sequenced in a study of blood T cell repertoires in COVID-19. Assay: immunoSEQ multiplex PCR; the TCRdb copy retains only in-frame clones and omits some. This table has over 200,000 clones, around 80% appearing once. The sample was peripheral blood. Receptor source: a man older than 75 with acute or convalescent COVID-19.

The chain has TRBV15 and TRBJ1-1; a possible D gene is TRBD1 (5 bases). Germline CDR1 LNHNV, CDR2 YYDKDF (reference sequence). The CDR3 is 15 amino acids. The germline V and J ends were trimmed by 3 bases and 5 bases, with 16 bases remaining between them. CDR3 nucleotides: TGTGCCACCAGCAGGTTGGCAGGGATCTTTACTGAAGCTTTCTTT. Amino acid sequence: CATSRLAGIFTEAFF.

The chain combines TRBV29-1 with TRBJ2-3; D unresolved. V lost 4 bases and J 1 base, leaving 15 bases between the germline ends. Germline-derived CDR1 and CDR2 are SQVTM and ANQGSEA. This CDR3 has 15 residues. As DNA, the CDR3 is TGCAGCGTTGTTCGAGATATCTCCGGCACAGATACGCAGTATTTT. Translation: CSVVRDISGTDTQYF.